This is a list of T cell receptor beta chains from one sample in a study of CD8 T cells in Susac syndrome. TCRdb fed the immunoSEQ multiplex PCR reads into MiXCR, producing one record per CDR3 protein. The sample shows some 450,000 distinct CDR3 sequences, around 85% of them seen only once. Material for sequencing was CD8+ T cells from PBMCs. The receptors were sampled from a human donor with multiple sclerosis. CDR3s include the opening cysteine and the closing phenylalanine or tryptophan. The D gene is left open where the match is weak. The size entry is marked missing in some rows and otherwise reads once, few, many or a size class.

J gene,D gene,V gene,clone size,CDR3 protein
TRBJ2-7,NA,TRBV29-1,NA,CSVDKTGSYEQYF
TRBJ2-7,TRBD1,TRBV12-3/TRBV12-4,few,CASRPGTGGNEQYF
TRBJ2-7,NA,TRBV28,once,CASSESDKTNEQYF
TRBJ2-2,TRBD1,TRBV11-2,once,CASSPWGQSANTGELFF
TRBJ1-1,NA,TRBV29-1,NA,CSVIPGTGGTEAFF
TRBJ2-7,TRBD2,TRBV27,NA,CASSFMSGTYEQYF
TRBJ2-7,TRBD1,TRBV3-1,NA,CASSQLGQGDEQYF
TRBJ2-1,TRBD1,TRBV29-1,NA,CSAATETGIDEQFF
TRBJ1-1,NA,TRBV12-3/TRBV12-4,NA,CASSLNPKVWNTEAFF
TRBJ2-7,TRBD2,TRBV28,NA,CASSPRTSAQYEQYF
TRBJ2-1,TRBD2,TRBV4-2,few,CASSQELAGRGTYNEQFF
TRBJ1-4,NA,TRBV25-1,NA,CASSEFFLNEKLFF
TRBJ2-5,TRBD2,TRBV5-6,NA,CASSFSGGAEGETQYF
TRBJ1-1,NA,TRBV19,NA,CASSIIGGNTEAFF
TRBJ2-4,TRBD1,TRBV27,NA,CASRDRRGKNIQYF
TRBJ2-5,NA,TRBV4-1,NA,CASSQAAQGQETQYF
TRBJ2-7,NA,TRBV4-1,once,CASSQEFGQPYEQYF
TRBJ2-2,NA,TRBV7-9,NA,CASSPQGTPNTGELFF
TRBJ2-4,NA,TRBV7-9,NA,CASSLETGLAKNIQYF
TRBJ1-4,NA,TRBV27,NA,CASSLLPDKGEKLFF
TRBJ1-3,NA,TRBV10-1,NA,CASSGPSSGNTIYF
TRBJ1-6,TRBD1,TRBV30,NA,CARVSRDSYNSPLHF
TRBJ2-5,TRBD2,TRBV4-1,NA,CASSRDSGLAGEIQETQYF
TRBJ2-5,TRBD1,TRBV20-1,NA,CSARKFGTGFFGETQYF
TRBJ2-2,TRBD2,TRBV5-4,NA,CASSRGLAGGPDTGELFF
TRBJ1-5,TRBD1,TRBV13,NA,CASSSRTGDSNQPQHF
TRBJ1-2,TRBD1,TRBV11-2,NA,CASSLDTGGTLYGYTF
TRBJ2-3,NA,TRBV2,NA,CASSDEDFQYF
TRBJ1-3,NA,TRBV20-1,NA,CSARGTSPMESSGNTIYF
TRBJ1-1,NA,TRBV20-1,NA,CSAREMGNTEAFF
TRBJ2-5,NA,TRBV6-1,NA,CASSNPGLETQYF
TRBJ2-5,TRBD1,TRBV10-1,NA,CASSRLGQGTQETQYF
TRBJ2-5,TRBD2,TRBV12-5,once,CASGLGLAGGQETQYF
TRBJ2-1,NA,TRBV10-2,NA,CASKPGHSYNEQFF
TRBJ1-5,NA,TRBV6-5,NA,CASSYSVGSQPQHF
TRBJ2-7,NA,TRBV24-1,once,CATRNRLTYEQYF
TRBJ1-1,TRBD1,TRBV2,once,CASSLHPGQMNTEAFF
TRBJ2-1,NA,TRBV5-6,NA,CASSQSRYNEQFF
TRBJ1-2,NA,TRBV6-5,NA,CASGLDLNYGYTF
TRBJ2-5,NA,TRBV12-3/TRBV12-4,once,CASSLSPSQETQYF
TRBJ1-6,NA,TRBV4-1,NA,CASSQVPENSPLHF
TRBJ1-1,NA,TRBV2,NA,CASSELVVEGRTEAFF
TRBJ2-1,TRBD2,TRBV19,NA,CASSSILAGVVEQFF
TRBJ1-1,NA,TRBV7-9,NA,CASSKPDNTEAFF
TRBJ2-2,NA,TRBV19,NA,CASSIYGGSTGELFF
TRBJ2-3,NA,TRBV14,NA,CASSRVGDTQYF
TRBJ2-1,NA,TRBV15,NA,CATSRDSLSRAYNEQFF
TRBJ2-1,NA,TRBV12-3/TRBV12-4,NA,CASSDDGGEDEQFF
TRBJ2-2,NA,TRBV30,NA,CAWSVMGTGELFF